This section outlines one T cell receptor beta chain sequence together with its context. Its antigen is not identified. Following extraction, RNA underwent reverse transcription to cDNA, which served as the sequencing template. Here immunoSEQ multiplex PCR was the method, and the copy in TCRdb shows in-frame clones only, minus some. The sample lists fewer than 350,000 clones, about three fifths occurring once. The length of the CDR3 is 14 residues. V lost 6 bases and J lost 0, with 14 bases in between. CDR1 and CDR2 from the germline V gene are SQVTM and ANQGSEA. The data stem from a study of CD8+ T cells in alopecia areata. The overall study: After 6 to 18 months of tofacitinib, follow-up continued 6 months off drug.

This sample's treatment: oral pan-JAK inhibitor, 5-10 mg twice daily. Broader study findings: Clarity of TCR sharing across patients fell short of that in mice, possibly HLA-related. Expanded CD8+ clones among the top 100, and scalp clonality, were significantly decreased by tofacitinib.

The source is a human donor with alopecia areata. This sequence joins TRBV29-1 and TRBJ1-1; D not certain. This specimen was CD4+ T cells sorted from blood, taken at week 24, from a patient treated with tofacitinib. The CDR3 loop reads CSVRGRGMNTEAFF. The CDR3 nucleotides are TGCAGCGTCCGGGGAAGAGGAATGAACACTGAAGCTTTCTTT.